This T cell receptor (beta chain) came from a study of blood T cells in healthy people across ages. Together with a sample-barcoded 5' primer, a J-beta primer mix was included in a second PCR lasting about 6 to 11 cycles. TCRdb re-analysed the 5' RACE reads in MiXCR, keeping a single row per CDR3 protein. Of 650,000 to 800,000 distinct CDR3 sequences in the sample, around 45% were seen once. Whole-study findings and limits: There were more naive CD4+ cells and higher diversity in long-lived donors than in aged donors.

As regards this clonotype: The antigen remains undetermined.

The sequence came from a man aged 55 to 70 in good health. The specimen sequenced was blood.

The CDR3 bases are TGTGCCAGCAGCGTCTGGGGCGGCGAGCAGTACTTC. Protein: CASSVWGGEQYF. The genes are TRBV9 and TRBJ2-4; the D gene is possibly TRBD1 (5 bases). Near its end, the DNA agrees better with TRBJ2-7, so the J call may be wrong. This CDR3 is 12 amino acids long. Looked up from germline, CDR1 is SGDLS and CDR2 is YYNGEE.